The 10 T cell receptor beta chains below all came from one sample that was sequenced in a study of blood T cell repertoires in COVID-19. The method was immunoSEQ multiplex PCR; TCRdb's version includes in-frame clones alone and lacks a portion of them. The data show over 350,000 clones, 85% to 90% seen once. Sequenced sample: peripheral blood. The source of these receptors is a woman between 25 and 40 years old with acute or convalescent COVID-19.

This clone was seen a single time. The V gene is TRBV6-5, the J gene TRBJ2-1; maybe TRBD2 (7 bases). This CDR3 spans 15 amino acids. Deletions cut 4 bases from V and 0 bases from J, with 10 bases between. Germline V lookup: CDR1 MNHEY, CDR2 SVGAGI. The CDR3 nucleotides read TGTGCCAGCAGTTCGGGGGGCCGCTCCTACAATGAGCAGTTCTTC. Translation: CASSSGGRSYNEQFF.

This chain links TRBV15 with TRBJ2-3, with 8 bases fitting TRBD1. Germline-derived CDR1 and CDR2 are LNHNV and YYDKDF (reference sequence). This CDR3 region has 14 residues. The trim removed 4 bases at V and 4 bases at J, leaving 4 bases unmatched. This chain's CDR3 is CATSKGQAPDTQYF. The CDR3 coding sequence is TGTGCCACCAGCAAGGGACAGGCTCCAGATACGCAGTATTTT.

The gene calls are TRBV29-1 and TRBJ2-4; 7 bases agree with TRBD1. V trimming: 6 bases; J trimming: 7 bases; junction bases outside the gene matches: 6. The CDR3 sequence is 12 residues long. The V gene's germline CDR1 is SQVTM and CDR2 ANQGSEA. CDR3 sequence reads: CSVLTGWNIQYF. The CDR3 DNA reads TGCAGCGTCTTGACAGGGTGGAACATTCAGTACTTC.

This clone was seen just once. The rearrangement links TRBV4-1 to TRBJ1-4; TRBD1 matches 8 bases. The J segment lost 6 bases and the V segment lost 5 bases, leaving 5 bases of the junction unmatched. The CDR3 is made up of 14 amino acids. Per the germline V gene, CDR1 is MGHRA and CDR2 is YSYEKL. The CDR3 DNA reads TGCGCCAGCAGCTACTCAGGGGGCGATGAAAAACTGTTTTTT. It is translated as CASSYSGGDEKLFF.

The chain joins TRBV15 to TRBJ2-3; D not resolved. CDR1 LNHNV and CDR2 YYDKDF come from the germline V gene (reference sequence). The CDR3 extends over 12 amino acids. Trimming stripped 1 base from V and 5 bases from J, with 4 bases between. The CDR3 DNA sequence: TGTGCCACCAGCAGAGGGAGAGATACGCAGTATTTT. Amino acid sequence: CATSRGRDTQYF.

This chain links TRBV28 with TRBJ2-3; TRBD2 matches at 12 bases. The length of the CDR3 is 15 residues. V trimming: 5 bases; J trimming: 5 bases; junction bases outside the gene matches: 5. Germline V gives CDR1 MDHEN, CDR2 SYDVKM. Here the CDR3 DNA reads TGTGCCAGCAGTCCTAGCGGGGGGGGGCAAGATACGCAGTATTTT. It encodes CASSPSGGGQDTQYF.

V usage is TRBV11-3 and J usage is TRBJ2-2, with TRBD2 matching over 8 bases. After removal of 3 bases from V and 3 bases from J, the junction contained 3 bases not matched to a gene. The germline gives CDR1 SGHNT, CDR2 YENEEA. This CDR3 contains 15 residues. The CDR3 sequence is CASSFGRGDTGELFF. CDR3 nucleotides: TGTGCCAGCAGCTTCGGGCGGGGGGACACCGGGGAGCTGTTTTTT.

V gene TRBV27 combines with J gene TRBJ2-1; no firm D call. This CDR3 contains 11 residues. Germline V gives CDR1 MNHEY, CDR2 SMNVEV (reference sequence). The V end lost 8 bases, the J end lost 8 bases, and 10 bases lay between the germline ends. The CDR3 DNA follows: TGTGCCAGCCTAATGGGCGATGAGCAGTTCTTC. It yields the protein CASLMGDEQFF.

This chain links TRBV9 with TRBJ1-6; TRBD1 matches 7 bases. CDR1 and CDR2 from the germline V gene are SGDLS and YYNGEE. V shed 3 bases and J 6 bases; nucleotides not matched to a gene: 12. The CDR3 is made up of 17 amino acids. CDR3 nucleotide sequence: TGTGCCAGCAGCGGACGAACGGGACAGTCTATTAATTCACCCCTCCACTTT. Translation: CASSGRTGQSINSPLHF.

The chain recombines TRBV5-1 with TRBJ2-1, with a tentative D call TRBD2 (5 bases). The CDR3 is 16 residues long. Trimming removed 7 bases at V and 2 bases at J, with 19 bases between. Germline V gives CDR1 SGHRS, CDR2 YFSETQ. This CDR3 reads CASSSPIGDPYNEQFF. The CDR3 DNA sequence: TGCGCCAGCTCCTCTCCCATCGGGGATCCCTACAATGAGCAGTTCTTC. Based on the CDR3 plus reference TRBV5-1 and TRBJ2-1, the full variable domain is KAGVTQTPRYLIKTRGQQVTLSCSPISGHRSVSWYQQTPGQGLQFLFEYFSETQRNKGNFPGRFSGRQFSNSRSEMNVSTLELGDSALYLCASSSPIGDPYNEQFFGPGTRLTVL.